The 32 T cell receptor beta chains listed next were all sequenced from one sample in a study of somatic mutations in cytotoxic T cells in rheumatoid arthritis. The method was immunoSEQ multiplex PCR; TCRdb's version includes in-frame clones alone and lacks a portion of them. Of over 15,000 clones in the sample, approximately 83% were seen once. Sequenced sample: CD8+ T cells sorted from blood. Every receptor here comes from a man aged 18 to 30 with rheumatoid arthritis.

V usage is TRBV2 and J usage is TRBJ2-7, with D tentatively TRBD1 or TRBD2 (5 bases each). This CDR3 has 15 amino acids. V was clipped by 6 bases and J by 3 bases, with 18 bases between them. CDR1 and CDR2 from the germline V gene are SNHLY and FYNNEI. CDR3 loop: CASRYRDGENYEQYF. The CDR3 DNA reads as TGTGCCAGCAGGTACCGGGACGGGGAGAACTACGAGCAGTACTTC.

Here the CDR3 reads CASSYRGNTIYF. The CDR3 coding sequence is TGTGCCAGCAGCTACAGAGGAAACACCATATATTTT. This chain uses TRBV7-6 with TRBJ1-3; D call uncertain. This CDR3 has 12 residues. Germline-derived CDR1 and CDR2 are SGHVS and FNYEAQ. Trimming pared 4 bases from V and 4 bases from J, leaving 5 bases between.

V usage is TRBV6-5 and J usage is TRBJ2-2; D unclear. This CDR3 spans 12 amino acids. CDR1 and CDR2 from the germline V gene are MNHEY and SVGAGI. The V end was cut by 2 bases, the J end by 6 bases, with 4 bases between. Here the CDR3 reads CASSYGAGELFF. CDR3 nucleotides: TGTGCCAGCAGTTACGGGGCCGGGGAGCTGTTTTTT.

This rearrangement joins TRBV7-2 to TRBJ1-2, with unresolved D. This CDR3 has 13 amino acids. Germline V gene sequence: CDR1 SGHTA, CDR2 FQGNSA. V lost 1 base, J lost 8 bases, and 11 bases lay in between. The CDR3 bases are TGTGCCAGCAGCTTAGGCCTCCTGAACGGCTACACCTTC. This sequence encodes CASSLGLLNGYTF.

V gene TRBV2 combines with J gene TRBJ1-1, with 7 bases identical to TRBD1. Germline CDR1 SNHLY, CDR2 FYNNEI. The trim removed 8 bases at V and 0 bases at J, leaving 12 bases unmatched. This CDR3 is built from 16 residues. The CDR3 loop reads CASLKKPTGMNTEAFF. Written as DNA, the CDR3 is TGTGCCAGCCTTAAGAAACCGACAGGGATGAACACTGAAGCTTTCTTT.

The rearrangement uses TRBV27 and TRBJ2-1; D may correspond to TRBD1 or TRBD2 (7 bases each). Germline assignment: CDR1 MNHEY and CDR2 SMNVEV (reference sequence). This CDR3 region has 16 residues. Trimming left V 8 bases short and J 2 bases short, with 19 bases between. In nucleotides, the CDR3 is TGTGCCAGCCATGGGGAGGGGGCGACCACCTACAATGAGCAGTTCTTC. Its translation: CASHGEGATTYNEQFF.

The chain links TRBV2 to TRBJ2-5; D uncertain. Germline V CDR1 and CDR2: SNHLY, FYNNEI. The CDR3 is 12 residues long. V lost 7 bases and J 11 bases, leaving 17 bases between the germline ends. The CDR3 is CASTLGPTPQYF. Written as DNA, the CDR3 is TGTGCCAGCACCCTCGGCCCAACCCCTCAGTACTTC.

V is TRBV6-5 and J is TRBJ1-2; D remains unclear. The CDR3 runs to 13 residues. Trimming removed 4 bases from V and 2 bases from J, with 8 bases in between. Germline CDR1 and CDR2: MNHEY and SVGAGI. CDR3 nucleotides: TGTGCCAGCAGTTCGGAGGAAAACTATGGCTACACCTTC. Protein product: CASSSEENYGYTF.

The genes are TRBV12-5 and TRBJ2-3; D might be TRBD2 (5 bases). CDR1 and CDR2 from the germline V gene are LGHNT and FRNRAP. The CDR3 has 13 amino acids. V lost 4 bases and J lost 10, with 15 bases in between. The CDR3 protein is CASGSTDGEPQYF. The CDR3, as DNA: TGTGCTAGTGGTTCGACCGACGGGGAACCGCAGTATTTT. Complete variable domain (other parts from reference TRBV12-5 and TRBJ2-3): DARVTQTPRHKVTEMGQEVTMRCQPILGHNTVFWYRQTMMQGLELLAYFRNRAPLDDSGMPKDRFSAEMPDATLATLKIQPSEPRDSAVYFCASGSTDGEPQYFGPGTRLTVL.

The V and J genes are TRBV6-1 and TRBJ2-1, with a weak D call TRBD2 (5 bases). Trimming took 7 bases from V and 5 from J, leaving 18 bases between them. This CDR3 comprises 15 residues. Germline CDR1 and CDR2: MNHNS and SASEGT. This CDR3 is CASNARTYPDNEQFF. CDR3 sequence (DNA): TGTGCCAGCAATGCCAGGACTTATCCTGACAATGAGCAGTTCTTC.

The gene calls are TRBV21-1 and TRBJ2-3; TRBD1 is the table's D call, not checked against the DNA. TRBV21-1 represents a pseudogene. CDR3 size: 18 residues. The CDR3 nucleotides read TGTGCCAGCAGCAAAGACACAGGTTGGTTCTTCCTGCCCGATACGCAGTATTTT. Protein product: CASSKDTGWFFLPDTQYF.

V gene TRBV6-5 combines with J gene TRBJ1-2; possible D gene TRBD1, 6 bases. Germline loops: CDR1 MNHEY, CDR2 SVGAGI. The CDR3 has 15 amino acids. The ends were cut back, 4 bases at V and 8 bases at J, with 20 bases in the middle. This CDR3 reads CASSSGAGGAEGYTF. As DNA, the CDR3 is TGTGCCAGCAGTTCCGGGGCGGGGGGCGCGGAGGGCTACACCTTC.

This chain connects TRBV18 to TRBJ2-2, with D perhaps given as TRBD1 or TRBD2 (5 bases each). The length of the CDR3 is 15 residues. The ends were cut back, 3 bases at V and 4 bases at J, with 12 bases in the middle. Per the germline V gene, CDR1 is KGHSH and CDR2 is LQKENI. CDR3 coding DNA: TGTGCCAGCTCACCCCGGGACGACTCCACCGGGGAGCTGTTTTTT. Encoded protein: CASSPRDDSTGELFF.

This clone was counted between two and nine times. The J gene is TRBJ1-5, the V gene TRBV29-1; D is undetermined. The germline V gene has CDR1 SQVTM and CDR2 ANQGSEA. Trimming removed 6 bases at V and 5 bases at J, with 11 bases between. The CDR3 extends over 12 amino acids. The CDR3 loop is CSVGQYDQPQHF. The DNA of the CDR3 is TGCAGCGTAGGTCAGTACGATCAGCCCCAGCATTTT.

As DNA, the CDR3 is TGTGCCAGCAGTTTATTTAGGGGAAACACCATATATTTT. Translated, it gives CASSLFRGNTIYF. The chain couples TRBV27 to TRBJ1-3; D is undetermined. The CDR3 sequence is 13 residues long. Trimming took off 1 base at V and 4 bases at J, with 5 bases between the two ends. Germline assignment: CDR1 MNHEY and CDR2 SMNVEV (reference sequence).

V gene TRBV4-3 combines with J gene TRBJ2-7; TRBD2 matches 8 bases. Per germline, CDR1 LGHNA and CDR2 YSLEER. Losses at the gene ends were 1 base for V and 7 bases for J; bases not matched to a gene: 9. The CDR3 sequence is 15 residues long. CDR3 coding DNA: TGCGCCAGCAGCCAAGTGTGGCGGGGGGAGGGAGAGCAGTACTTC. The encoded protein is CASSQVWRGEGEQYF.

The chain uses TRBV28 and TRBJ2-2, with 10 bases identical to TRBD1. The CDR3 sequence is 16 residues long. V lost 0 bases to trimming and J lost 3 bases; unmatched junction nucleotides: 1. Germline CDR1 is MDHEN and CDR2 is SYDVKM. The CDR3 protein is CASSLWDRGDTGELFF. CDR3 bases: TGTGCCAGCAGTTTATGGGACAGGGGGGACACCGGGGAGCTGTTTTTT.

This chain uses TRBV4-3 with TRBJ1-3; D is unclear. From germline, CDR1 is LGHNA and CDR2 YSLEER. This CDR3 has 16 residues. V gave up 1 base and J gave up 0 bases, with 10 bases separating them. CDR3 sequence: CASSQGVDFSGNTIYF. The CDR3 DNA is TGCGCCAGCAGCCAAGGAGTAGATTTCTCTGGAAACACCATATATTTT.

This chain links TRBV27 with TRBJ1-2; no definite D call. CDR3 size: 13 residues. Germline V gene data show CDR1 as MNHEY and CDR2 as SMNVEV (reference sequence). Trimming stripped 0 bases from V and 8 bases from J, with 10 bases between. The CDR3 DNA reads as TGTGCCAGCAGTTTATCGCGAGGAGAAGGCTACACCTTC. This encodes CASSLSRGEGYTF.

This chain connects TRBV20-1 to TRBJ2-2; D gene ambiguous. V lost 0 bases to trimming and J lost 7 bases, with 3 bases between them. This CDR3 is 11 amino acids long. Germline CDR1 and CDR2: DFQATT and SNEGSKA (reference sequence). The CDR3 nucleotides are TGCAGTGCTAGAGATTACGGGGAGCTGTTTTTT. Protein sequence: CSARDYGELFF.

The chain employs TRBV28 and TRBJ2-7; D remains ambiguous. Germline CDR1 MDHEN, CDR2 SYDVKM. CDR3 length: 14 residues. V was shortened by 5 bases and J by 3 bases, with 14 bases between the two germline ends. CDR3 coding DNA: TGTGCCAGCAGTCCCGTAAACGCCGGCTACGAGCAGTACTTC. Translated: CASSPVNAGYEQYF.

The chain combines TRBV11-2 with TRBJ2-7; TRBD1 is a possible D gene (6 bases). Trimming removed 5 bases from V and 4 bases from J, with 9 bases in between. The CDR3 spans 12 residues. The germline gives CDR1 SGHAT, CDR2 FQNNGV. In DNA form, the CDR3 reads TGTGCCAGCAGCATAACAGGGTACGAGCAGTACTTC. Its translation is CASSITGYEQYF.

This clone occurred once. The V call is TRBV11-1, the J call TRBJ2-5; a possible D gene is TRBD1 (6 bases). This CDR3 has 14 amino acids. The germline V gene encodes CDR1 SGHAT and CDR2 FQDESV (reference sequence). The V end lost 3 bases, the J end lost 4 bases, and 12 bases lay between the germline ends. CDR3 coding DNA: TGTGCCAGCAGCTTCTACAGGGTCCCAGAGACCCAGTACTTC. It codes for CASSFYRVPETQYF. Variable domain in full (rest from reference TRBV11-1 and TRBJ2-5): EAEVAQSPRYKITEKSQAVAFWCDPISGHATLYWYRQILGQGPELLVQFQDESVVDDSQLPKDRFSAERLKGVDSTLKIQPAELGDSAMYLCASSFYRVPETQYFGPGTRLLVL.

CDR3 region: CASMGDPLYNEQFF. CDR3 DNA: TGTGCCAGCATGGGGGACCCACTCTACAATGAGCAGTTCTTC. The V and J genes are TRBV27 and TRBJ2-1; the D call may be TRBD1 or TRBD2 (5 bases each). The CDR3 length is 14 residues. Germline CDR1 MNHEY, CDR2 SMNVEV (reference sequence). The V end lost 7 bases, the J end lost 3 bases, and 13 bases lay between the germline ends.

The CDR3 DNA reads as TGTGCTAGTGGTTTCTTACAGGGATTGAACACTGAAGCTTTCTTT. Its translation: CASGFLQGLNTEAFF. The chain couples TRBV12-5 to TRBJ1-1; tentatively, D is TRBD1 (6 bases). This CDR3 contains 15 residues. Germline V CDR1 and CDR2: LGHNT, FRNRAP. V was cut by 3 bases and J by 0 bases, with 11 bases left in between. The variable domain in full, completed from reference TRBV12-5 and TRBJ1-1, reads DARVTQTPRHKVTEMGQEVTMRCQPILGHNTVFWYRQTMMQGLELLAYFRNRAPLDDSGMPKDRFSAEMPDATLATLKIQPSEPRDSAVYFCASGFLQGLNTEAFFGQGTRLTVV.

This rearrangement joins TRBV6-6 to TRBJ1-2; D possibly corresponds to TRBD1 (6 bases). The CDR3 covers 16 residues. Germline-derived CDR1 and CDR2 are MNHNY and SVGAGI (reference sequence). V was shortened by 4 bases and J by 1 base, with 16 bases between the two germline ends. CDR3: CASSSLGHVFNYGYTF. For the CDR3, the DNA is TGTGCCAGCAGTTCCCTGGGACACGTATTTAACTATGGCTACACCTTC.

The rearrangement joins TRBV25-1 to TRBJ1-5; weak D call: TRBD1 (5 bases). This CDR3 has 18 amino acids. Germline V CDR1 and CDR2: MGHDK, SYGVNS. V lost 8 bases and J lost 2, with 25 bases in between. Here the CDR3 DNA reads TGTGCCAGCCAATCATCAATTAATGAGGGGCGAGGCAATCAGCCCCAGCATTTT. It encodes CASQSSINEGRGNQPQHF.

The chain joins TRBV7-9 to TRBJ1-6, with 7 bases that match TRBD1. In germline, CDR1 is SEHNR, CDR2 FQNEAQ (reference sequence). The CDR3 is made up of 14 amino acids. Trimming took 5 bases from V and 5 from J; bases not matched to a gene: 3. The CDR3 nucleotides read TGTGCCAGCAGCCGACAGGGTAATAATTCACCCCTCCACTTT. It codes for CASSRQGNNSPLHF.

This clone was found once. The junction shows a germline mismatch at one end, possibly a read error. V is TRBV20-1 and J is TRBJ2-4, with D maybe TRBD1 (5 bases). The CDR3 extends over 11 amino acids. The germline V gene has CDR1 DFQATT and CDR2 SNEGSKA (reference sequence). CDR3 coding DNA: TGCAGTGCTAGAGATTTACAGGCTTCTCACTTC. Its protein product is CSARDLQASHF.

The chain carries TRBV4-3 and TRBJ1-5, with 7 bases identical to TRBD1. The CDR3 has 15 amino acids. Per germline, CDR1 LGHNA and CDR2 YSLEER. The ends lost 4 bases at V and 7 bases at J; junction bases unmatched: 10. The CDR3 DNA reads TGCGCCAGCAGCCTATACAGGGGAGCCGTGCAGCCCCAGCATTTT. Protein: CASSLYRGAVQPQHF.

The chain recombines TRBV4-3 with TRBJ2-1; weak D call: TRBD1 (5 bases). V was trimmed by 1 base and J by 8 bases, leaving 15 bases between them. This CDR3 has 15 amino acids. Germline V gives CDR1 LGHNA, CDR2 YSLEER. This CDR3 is CASSQVPRVLDEQFF. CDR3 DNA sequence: TGCGCCAGCAGCCAAGTTCCCAGGGTTTTAGATGAGCAGTTCTTC.

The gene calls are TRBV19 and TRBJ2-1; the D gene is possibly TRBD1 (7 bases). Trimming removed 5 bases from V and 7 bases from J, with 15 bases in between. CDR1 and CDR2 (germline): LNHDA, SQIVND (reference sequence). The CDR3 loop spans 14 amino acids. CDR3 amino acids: CASSFPGGLNEQFF. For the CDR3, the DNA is TGTGCCAGTAGTTTCCCAGGGGGGTTGAATGAGCAGTTCTTC.